Detailed here is one T cell receptor beta chain. Other nucleotide sequences in the sample specify the same CDR3. Authors' data handling: How many nucleated cells were present was estimated from reference gene primer amplification. The assay was immunoSEQ multiplex PCR, and TCRdb's table has in-frame clones only and misses some. V and J calls and clone size are copied from that table; D and trimming were computed from the DNA. The repertoire consists of about 260,000 clones, with under 90% occurring once and the leading ten covering 4.2%. The data derive from a study of blood T cell repertoires in COVID-19. Study overall: The samples span acute and convalescent COVID-19 from the United States, Italy and Spain. T cells, B-cell-depleted T cells, or PBMCs supplied cDNA or gDNA.

Sequencing was performed on peripheral blood. The clonotype originates from a man aged 55 to 70 with acute or convalescent COVID-19.

CDR3 protein: CASSIGRGGEQYF. The CDR3 nucleotides are TGTGCCAGTAGTATAGGGAGGGGTGGTGAGCAGTACTTC. The V and J genes are TRBV19 and TRBJ2-7; maybe TRBD2 (6 bases). The CDR3 has 13 amino acids. Germline CDR1 reads LNHDA; CDR2 reads SQIVND (reference sequence). V was pared by 1 base and J by 7 bases, with 11 bases between.